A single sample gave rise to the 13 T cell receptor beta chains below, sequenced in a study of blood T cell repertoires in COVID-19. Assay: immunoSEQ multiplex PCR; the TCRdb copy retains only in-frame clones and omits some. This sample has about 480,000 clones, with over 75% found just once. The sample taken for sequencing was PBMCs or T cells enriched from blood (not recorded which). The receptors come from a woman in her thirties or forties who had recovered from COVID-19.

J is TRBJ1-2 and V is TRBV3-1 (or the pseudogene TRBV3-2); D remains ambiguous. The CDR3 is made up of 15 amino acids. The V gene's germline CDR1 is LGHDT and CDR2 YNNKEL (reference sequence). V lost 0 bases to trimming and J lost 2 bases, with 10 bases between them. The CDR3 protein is CASSQDNSKNYGYTF. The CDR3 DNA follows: TGTGCCAGCAGCCAAGATAACAGCAAAAACTATGGCTACACCTTC.

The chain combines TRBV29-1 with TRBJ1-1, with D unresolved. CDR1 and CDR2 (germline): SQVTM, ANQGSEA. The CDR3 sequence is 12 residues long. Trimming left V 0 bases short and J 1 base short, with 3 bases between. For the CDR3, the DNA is TGCAGCGTTGAAGACGGGAACACTGAAGCTTTCTTT. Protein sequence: CSVEDGNTEAFF. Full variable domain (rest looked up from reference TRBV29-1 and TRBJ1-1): SAVISQKPSRDICQRGTSLTIQCQVDSQVTMMFWYRQQPGQSLTLIATANQGSEATYESGFVIDKFPISRPNLTFSTLTVSNMSPEDSSIYLCSVEDGNTEAFFGQGTRLTVV.

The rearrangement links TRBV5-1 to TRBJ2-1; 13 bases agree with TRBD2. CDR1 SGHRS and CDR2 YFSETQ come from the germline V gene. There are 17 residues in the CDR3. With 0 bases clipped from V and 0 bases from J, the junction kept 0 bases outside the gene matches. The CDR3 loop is CASSLGTSGGSYNEQFF. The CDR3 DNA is TGCGCCAGCAGCTTGGGGACTAGCGGGGGCTCCTACAATGAGCAGTTCTTC.

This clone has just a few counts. In nucleotides, the CDR3 is TGTGCCAGCAGCTTGACTAGCGGGAGGAACAATGAGCAGTTCTTC. Translating gives CASSLTSGRNNEQFF. V is TRBV7-9 and J is TRBJ2-1; TRBD2 matches 13 bases. The CDR3 sequence is 15 residues long. Germline trimming cut 3 bases from V and 5 bases from J; bases unmatched to any gene: 1. Germline V CDR1 and CDR2: SEHNR, FQNEAQ (reference sequence).

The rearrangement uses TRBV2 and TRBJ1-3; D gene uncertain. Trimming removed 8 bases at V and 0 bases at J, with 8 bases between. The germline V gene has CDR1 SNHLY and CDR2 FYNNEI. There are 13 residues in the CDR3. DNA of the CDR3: TGTGCCAGCGTCGAGAGCTCTGGAAACACCATATATTTT. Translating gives CASVESSGNTIYF. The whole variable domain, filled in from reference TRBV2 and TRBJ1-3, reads EPEVTQTPSHQVTQMGQEVILRCVPISNHLYFYWYRQILGQKVEFLVSFYNNEISEKSEIFDDQFSVERPDGSNFTLKIRSTKLEDSAMYFCASVESSGNTIYFGEGSWLTVV.

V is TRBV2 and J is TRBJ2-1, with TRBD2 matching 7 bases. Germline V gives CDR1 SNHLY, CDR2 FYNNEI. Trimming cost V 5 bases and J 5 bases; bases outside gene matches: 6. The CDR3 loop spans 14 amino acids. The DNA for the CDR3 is TGTGCCAGCAGTACACTAGCGACAGACAATGAGCAGTTCTTC. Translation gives CASSTLATDNEQFF.

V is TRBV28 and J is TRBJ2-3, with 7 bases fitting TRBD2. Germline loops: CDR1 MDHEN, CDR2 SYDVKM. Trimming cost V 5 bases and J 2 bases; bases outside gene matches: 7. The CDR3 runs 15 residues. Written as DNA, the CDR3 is TGTGCCAGCAGTCCCCGGACTAGTCTCACAGATACGCAGTATTTT. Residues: CASSPRTSLTDTQYF.

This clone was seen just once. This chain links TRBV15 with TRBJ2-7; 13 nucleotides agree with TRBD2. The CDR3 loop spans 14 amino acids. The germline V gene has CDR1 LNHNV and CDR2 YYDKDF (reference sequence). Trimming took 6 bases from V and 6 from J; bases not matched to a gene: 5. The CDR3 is CATRGWTSGSEQYF. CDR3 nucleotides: TGTGCCACCAGGGGTTGGACTAGCGGGAGCGAGCAGTACTTC.

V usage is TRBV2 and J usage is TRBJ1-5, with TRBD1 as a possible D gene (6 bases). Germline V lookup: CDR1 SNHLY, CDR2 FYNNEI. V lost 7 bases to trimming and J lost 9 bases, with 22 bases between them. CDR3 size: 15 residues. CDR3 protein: CASKPTGTHSRPQHF. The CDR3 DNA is TGTGCCAGCAAGCCCACCGGGACACACTCCCGGCCCCAGCATTTT.

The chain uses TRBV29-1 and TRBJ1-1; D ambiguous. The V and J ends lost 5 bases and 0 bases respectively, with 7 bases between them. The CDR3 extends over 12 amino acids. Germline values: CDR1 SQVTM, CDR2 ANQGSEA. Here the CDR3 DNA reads TGCAGCGTTCAGGTTGTGAACACTGAAGCTTTCTTT. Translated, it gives CSVQVVNTEAFF. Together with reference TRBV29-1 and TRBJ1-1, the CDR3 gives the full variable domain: SAVISQKPSRDICQRGTSLTIQCQVDSQVTMMFWYRQQPGQSLTLIATANQGSEATYESGFVIDKFPISRPNLTFSTLTVSNMSPEDSSIYLCSVQVVNTEAFFGQGTRLTVV.

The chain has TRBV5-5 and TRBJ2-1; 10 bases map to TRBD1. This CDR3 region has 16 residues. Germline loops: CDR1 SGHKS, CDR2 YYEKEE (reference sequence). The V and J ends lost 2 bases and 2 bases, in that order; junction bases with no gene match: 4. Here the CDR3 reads CASSFSGTGAYNEQFF. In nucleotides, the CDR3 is TGTGCCAGCAGCTTCTCGGGGACAGGGGCCTACAATGAGCAGTTCTTC.

In DNA, the CDR3 is TGTGCCAGCAGCCAAAGGGGGGGGGATAATTCACCCCTCCACTTT. This codes for CASSQRGGDNSPLHF. The chain employs TRBV3-1 (or the pseudogene TRBV3-2) and TRBJ1-6; TRBD1 is a possible D gene (6 bases). This CDR3 spans 15 amino acids. Germline CDR1 and CDR2: LGHDT and YNNKEL (reference sequence). Trimming cost V 2 bases and J 5 bases, with 10 bases left between them.

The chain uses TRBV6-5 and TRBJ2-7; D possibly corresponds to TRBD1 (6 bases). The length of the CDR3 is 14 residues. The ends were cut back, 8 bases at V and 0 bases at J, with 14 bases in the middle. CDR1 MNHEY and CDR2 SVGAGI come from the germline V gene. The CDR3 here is CASQPDRLSYEQYF. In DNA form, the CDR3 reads TGTGCCAGCCAGCCAGACAGGCTCTCCTACGAGCAGTACTTC.